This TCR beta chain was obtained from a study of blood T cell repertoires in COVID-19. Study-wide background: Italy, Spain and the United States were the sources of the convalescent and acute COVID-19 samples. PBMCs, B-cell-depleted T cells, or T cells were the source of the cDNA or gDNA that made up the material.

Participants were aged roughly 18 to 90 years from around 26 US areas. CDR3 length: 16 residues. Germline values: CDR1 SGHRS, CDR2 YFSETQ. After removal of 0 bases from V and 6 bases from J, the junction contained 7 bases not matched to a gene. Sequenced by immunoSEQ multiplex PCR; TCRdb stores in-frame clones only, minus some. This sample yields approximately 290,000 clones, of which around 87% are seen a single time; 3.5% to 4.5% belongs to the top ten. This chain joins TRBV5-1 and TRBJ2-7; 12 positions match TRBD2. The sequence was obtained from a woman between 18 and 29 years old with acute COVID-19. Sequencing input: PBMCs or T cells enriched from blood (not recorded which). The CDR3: CASSLGNGLAGSEQYF. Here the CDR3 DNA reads TGCGCCAGCAGCTTGGGGAATGGACTAGCGGGATCCGAGCAGTACTTC. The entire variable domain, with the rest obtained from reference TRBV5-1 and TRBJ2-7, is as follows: KAGVTQTPRYLIKTRGQQVTLSCSPISGHRSVSWYQQTPGQGLQFLFEYFSETQRNKGNFPGRFSGRQFSNSRSEMNVSTLELGDSALYLCASSLGNGLAGSEQYFGPGTRLTVT.